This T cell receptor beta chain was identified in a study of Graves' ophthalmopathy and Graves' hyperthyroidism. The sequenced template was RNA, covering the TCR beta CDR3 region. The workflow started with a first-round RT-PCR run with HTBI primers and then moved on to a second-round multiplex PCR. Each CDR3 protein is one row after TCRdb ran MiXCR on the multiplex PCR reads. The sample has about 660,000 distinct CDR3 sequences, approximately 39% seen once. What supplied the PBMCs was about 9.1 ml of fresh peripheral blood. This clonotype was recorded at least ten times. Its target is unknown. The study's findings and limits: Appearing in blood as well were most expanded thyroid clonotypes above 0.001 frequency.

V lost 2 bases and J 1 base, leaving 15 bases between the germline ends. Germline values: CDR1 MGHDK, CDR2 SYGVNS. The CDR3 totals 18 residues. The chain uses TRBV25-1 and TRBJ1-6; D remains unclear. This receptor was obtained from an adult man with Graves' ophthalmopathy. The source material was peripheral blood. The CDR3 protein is CASSEGRTRESYNSPLHF. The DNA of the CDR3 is TGTGCCAGCAGTGAAGGACGGACCCGAGAGTCCTATAATTCACCCCTCCACTTT.